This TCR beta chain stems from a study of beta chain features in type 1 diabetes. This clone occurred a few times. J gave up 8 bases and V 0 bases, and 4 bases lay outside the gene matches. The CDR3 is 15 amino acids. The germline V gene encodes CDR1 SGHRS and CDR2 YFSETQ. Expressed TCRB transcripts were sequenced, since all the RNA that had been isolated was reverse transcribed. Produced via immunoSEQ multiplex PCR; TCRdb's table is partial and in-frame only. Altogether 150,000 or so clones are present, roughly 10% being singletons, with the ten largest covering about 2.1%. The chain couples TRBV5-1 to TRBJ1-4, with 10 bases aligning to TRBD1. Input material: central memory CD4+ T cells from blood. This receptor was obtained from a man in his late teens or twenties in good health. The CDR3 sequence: CASSLAGDRGEKLFF. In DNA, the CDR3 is TGCGCCAGCAGCTTGGCGGGGGACAGGGGAGAAAAACTGTTTTTT.